One and the same sample provided the 26 T cell receptor beta chains below, sequenced in a study of cytomegalovirus exposure and HLA in healthy donors. PCR employed 60 Vbeta and 13 Jbeta primers. Using immunoSEQ multiplex PCR, the repertoire was profiled, and TCRdb retains in-frame clones only, with some absent. The table includes more than 200,000 clones, 70% to 90% detected once. Sequenced: PBMCs. The source of these receptors is a human donor in good health.

In this sample, this clone turned up once. The rearrangement links TRBV5-4 to TRBJ1-2, with 10 nucleotides matching TRBD1. Per the germline V gene, CDR1 is SGHNT and CDR2 is YYREEE (reference sequence). Unmatched junction bases numbered 12, after V lost 4 bases and J lost 6 bases. The CDR3 covers 16 residues. In DNA form, the CDR3 reads TGTGCCAGCAGCCTGGACGCGACAGGGGGCTGGAATGGCTACACCTTC. Protein: CASSLDATGGWNGYTF.

The V call is TRBV11-2, the J call TRBJ1-1, with 10 bases that match TRBD1. Germline CDR1 SGHAT, CDR2 FQNNGV. V trimming: 3 bases; J trimming: 2 bases; junction bases outside the gene matches: 6. The length of the CDR3 is 16 residues. The DNA for the CDR3 is TGTGCCAGCAGCTTGACCCGACAGGGGGCTAACACTGAAGCTTTCTTT. Translated: CASSLTRQGANTEAFF. Full variable domain (missing parts from reference TRBV11-2 and TRBJ1-1): EAGVAQSPRYKIIEKRQSVAFWCNPISGHATLYWYQQILGQGPKLLIQFQNNGVVDDSQLPKDRFSAERLKGVDSTLKIQPAKLEDSAVYLCASSLTRQGANTEAFFGQGTRLTVV.

V usage is TRBV7-8 and J usage is TRBJ2-1; 8 bases fit TRBD1. The CDR3 totals 13 residues. Trimming at V came to 7 bases and at J to 6 bases, leaving 5 bases not matched to a gene. Germline-derived CDR1 and CDR2 are SGHVS and FQNEAQ. The CDR3 DNA sequence: TGTGCCAGCAACGACAGGGGACCCAATGAGCAGTTCTTC. Protein product: CASNDRGPNEQFF.

This sequence joins TRBV4-2 and TRBJ2-1; tentatively, D is TRBD2 (5 bases). Germline values: CDR1 LGHNA, CDR2 YNFKEQ. With 4 bases removed from V and 2 bases from J, the gap between germline ends came to 21 bases. The CDR3 covers 18 residues. CDR3 region: CASSPVVGIHGAYNEQFF. CDR3 DNA: TGTGCCAGCAGCCCAGTAGTGGGGATTCACGGGGCCTACAATGAGCAGTTCTTC.

This clone was recorded only once. The rearrangement links TRBV6-5 to TRBJ2-7; tentatively, D is TRBD1 (6 bases). The CDR3 covers 15 residues. Germline lookup yields CDR1 MNHEY and CDR2 SVGAGI. V lost 2 bases, J lost 0 bases, and 11 bases lay in between. CDR3 in amino acids: CASSYIGQPSYEQYF. The CDR3, as DNA: TGTGCCAGCAGTTACATCGGACAGCCCTCCTACGAGCAGTACTTC.

As to this clone: One end of the junction is discordant with germline, which a read error may explain. The chain couples TRBV7-2 to TRBJ1-2; D may be TRBD1 (6 bases). The CDR3 spans 11 residues. Germline CDR1 is SGHTA and CDR2 is FQGNSA. Written as DNA, the CDR3 is TGTGCCAGCAGCCCCCGGACAGTGCTGGCCTTC. As protein: CASSPRTVLAF.

CDR3 nucleotide sequence: TGTGTGGTCGTAGCCAACGGCGAGGGTGAAAAACTGTTTTTT. This gives the protein CVVVANGEGEKLFF. This rearrangement joins TRBV21-1 to TRBJ1-4. TRBV21-1 is designated a pseudogene. The CDR3 sequence is 14 residues long.

This rearrangement joins TRBV5-1 to TRBJ2-5; 9 bases align to TRBD2. This CDR3 region has 16 residues. CDR1 and CDR2 (germline): SGHRS, YFSETQ. Germline trimming cut 0 bases from V and 2 bases from J; bases unmatched to any gene: 5. The CDR3 region has the DNA TGCGCCAGCAGCTTGGCCGCAGCGGGAGGACAAGAGACCCAGTACTTC. Protein sequence: CASSLAAAGGQETQYF.

The chain couples TRBV7-9 to TRBJ2-1; 10 bases map to TRBD1. Germline V gene sequence: CDR1 SEHNR, CDR2 FQNEAQ (reference sequence). After removal of 3 bases from V and 6 bases from J, the junction contained 8 bases not matched to a gene. CDR3 size: 16 residues. The DNA for the CDR3 is TGTGCCAGCAGCTTGACAGGGGGCGCAGGTGTCAATGAGCAGTTCTTC. It translates to CASSLTGGAGVNEQFF.

This clone was seen a single time. This rearrangement joins TRBV7-3 to TRBJ2-7, with D maybe TRBD2 (7 bases). This CDR3 has 13 amino acids. Trimming took off 5 bases at V and 6 bases at J, with 14 bases between the two ends. Germline V lookup: CDR1 SGHTA, CDR2 FQGTGA. DNA of the CDR3: TGTGCCAGCAGCCCCGGGGGAGGGGGCGAGCAGTACTTC. This sequence encodes CASSPGGGGEQYF.

The chain combines TRBV7-8 with TRBJ2-7, with 8 bases that match TRBD2. The CDR3 is 14 residues long. Germline trimming cut 6 bases from V and 3 bases from J; bases unmatched to any gene: 7. CDR1 is SGHVS, CDR2 FQNEAQ, per germline. The DNA of the CDR3 is TGTGCCAGCAGTAGGACTAGCCCGAACTACGAGCAGTACTTC. As protein: CASSRTSPNYEQYF.

The V call is TRBV9, the J call TRBJ2-5; 10 bases match TRBD2. Germline trimming cut 4 bases from V and 0 bases from J; bases unmatched to any gene: 6. The CDR3 totals 16 residues. Germline V CDR1 and CDR2: SGDLS, YYNGEE. The CDR3 region is CASSIGLAADQETQYF. DNA of the CDR3: TGTGCCAGCAGCATCGGACTAGCGGCCGACCAAGAGACCCAGTACTTC. The full variable domain, its missing parts supplied by reference TRBV9 and TRBJ2-5, is DSGVTQTPKHLITATGQRVTLRCSPRSGDLSVYWYQQSLDQGLQFLIQYYNGEERAKGNILERFSAQQFPDLHSELNLSSLELGDSALYFCASSIGLAADQETQYFGPGTRLLVL.

The chain joins TRBV5-1 to TRBJ2-3, with 11 nucleotides matching TRBD2. Trimming took 3 bases from V and 1 from J; bases not matched to a gene: 10. Germline V lookup: CDR1 SGHRS, CDR2 YFSETQ. The CDR3 runs to 18 residues. In nucleotides, the CDR3 is TGCGCCAGCAGCTCCCGGACGACTAGCGGGATTGGCACAGATACGCAGTATTTT. It translates to CASSSRTTSGIGTDTQYF.

V is TRBV19 and J is TRBJ2-7; D gene unclear. CDR1 is LNHDA, CDR2 SQIVND, per germline (reference sequence). The CDR3 loop spans 13 amino acids. Between the trimmed V and J ends, which lost 3 bases and 4 bases, there was a span of 10 bases. The CDR3 protein is CASSIQERYEQYF. In DNA form, the CDR3 reads TGTGCCAGTAGTATCCAGGAAAGGTACGAGCAGTACTTC.

The chain combines TRBV6-5 with TRBJ2-7; tentatively, D is TRBD2 (6 bases). V was pared by 7 bases and J by 1 base, with 14 bases between. The CDR3 sequence is 14 residues long. Germline CDR1 and CDR2: MNHEY and SVGAGI. DNA for the CDR3: TGTGCCAGCACCAAGGGACTGTCGTCCTACGAGCAGTACTTC. This translates into CASTKGLSSYEQYF.

DNA for the CDR3: TGTGCCAGTATTGTCAGGGGTGAAGCTTTCTTT. Its translation: CASIVRGEAFF. This sequence joins TRBV19 and TRBJ1-1, with D possibly being TRBD1 (6 bases). Germline V gene sequence: CDR1 LNHDA, CDR2 SQIVND (reference sequence). Trimming left V 7 bases short and J 7 bases short, with 10 bases between. This CDR3 region has 11 residues.

The chain combines TRBV5-1 with TRBJ2-7; tentative D call: TRBD2 (7 bases). The V end lost 6 bases, the J end lost 3 bases, and 19 bases lay between the germline ends. The CDR3 is 15 residues long. Germline CDR1 SGHRS, CDR2 YFSETQ. CDR3 residues: CASKRQVGGGYEQYF. In DNA form, the CDR3 reads TGCGCCAGCAAGCGCCAGGTAGGGGGGGGCTACGAGCAGTACTTC.

The chain couples TRBV10-3 to TRBJ2-1; 11 nucleotides line up with TRBD2. The ends lost 9 bases at V and 5 bases at J; junction bases unmatched: 12. Germline V gives CDR1 ENHRY, CDR2 SYGVKD. The CDR3 extends over 16 amino acids. CDR3 bases: TGTGCCATGAAACGGAGTCTAGCGGGAGGACACAATGAGCAGTTCTTC. Translating gives CAMKRSLAGGHNEQFF.

This chain links TRBV5-1 with TRBJ2-7; weak D call: TRBD2 (5 bases). Germline V lookup: CDR1 SGHRS, CDR2 YFSETQ. This CDR3 spans 14 amino acids. The V end was cut by 2 bases, the J end by 7 bases, with 16 bases between. CDR3 residues: CASSLLVGLEEQYF. CDR3 nucleotides: TGCGCCAGCAGCTTACTAGTCGGTTTGGAAGAGCAGTACTTC.

The chain employs TRBV7-3 and TRBJ2-7, with TRBD1 matching over 9 bases. The CDR3 contains 13 residues. V was clipped by 5 bases and J by 7 bases; unmatched bases: 6. CDR1 and CDR2 (germline): SGHTA, FQGTGA. As DNA, the CDR3 is TGTGCCAGCAGCATGGGACAGGGAAGAGAGCAGTACTTC. It codes for CASSMGQGREQYF. Filled out from reference TRBV7-3 and TRBJ2-7, the complete variable domain reads GAGVSQTPSNKVTEKGKYVELRCDPISGHTALYWYRQSLGQGPEFLIYFQGTGAADDSGLPNDRFFAVRPEGSVSTLKIQRTERGDSAVYLCASSMGQGREQYFGPGTRLTVT.

This chain joins TRBV7-9 and TRBJ2-7, with D possibly being TRBD1 (5 bases). The CDR3 is 13 amino acids. V lost 3 bases, J lost 3 bases, and 9 bases lay in between. Germline CDR1 reads SEHNR; CDR2 reads FQNEAQ (reference sequence). The CDR3 reads CASSFDSIYEQYF. CDR3 in DNA: TGTGCCAGCAGCTTTGACAGCATCTACGAGCAGTACTTC.

The chain uses TRBV7-2 and TRBJ2-7; 9 bases agree with TRBD2. The J segment lost 2 bases and the V segment lost 5 bases, leaving 10 bases of the junction unmatched. Germline V gives CDR1 SGHTA, CDR2 FQGNSA. This CDR3 contains 16 residues. CDR3 DNA: TGTGCCAGCAGCCTCAGCGGGGGGTCTCTCCCCTACGAGCAGTACTTC. It is translated as CASSLSGGSLPYEQYF. Full variable domain (outside the CDR3, taken from reference TRBV7-2 and TRBJ2-7): GAGVSQSPSNKVTEKGKDVELRCDPISGHTALYWYRQSLGQGLEFLIYFQGNSAPDKSGLPSDRFSAERTGGSVSTLTIQRTQQEDSAVYLCASSLSGGSLPYEQYFGPGTRLTVT.

The DNA for the CDR3 is TGTGCCAGCAGCTTAGGTTTAGGGGGGGTGACCGGGGAGCTGTTTTTT. Its protein product is CASSLGLGGVTGELFF. The rearrangement uses TRBV7-2 and TRBJ2-2, with D tentatively TRBD2 (7 bases). This CDR3 spans 16 amino acids. Germline assignment: CDR1 SGHTA and CDR2 FQGNSA. Trimming removed 1 base from V and 5 bases from J, with 14 bases in between. The whole variable domain, remainder taken from reference TRBV7-2 and TRBJ2-2, is GAGVSQSPSNKVTEKGKDVELRCDPISGHTALYWYRQSLGQGLEFLIYFQGNSAPDKSGLPSDRFSAERTGGSVSTLTIQRTQQEDSAVYLCASSLGLGGVTGELFFGEGSRLTVL.

The table lists this clone with a few counts. The chain combines TRBV11-1 with TRBJ2-1, with a tentative D call TRBD1 (5 bases). Trimming removed 1 base at V and 2 bases at J, with 9 bases between. CDR1 SGHAT and CDR2 FQDESV come from the germline V gene (reference sequence). The length of the CDR3 is 15 residues. CDR3 sequence reads: CASSLGAGPYNEQFF. Written as DNA, the CDR3 is TGTGCCAGCAGCTTAGGGGCAGGGCCCTACAATGAGCAGTTCTTC.

This chain joins TRBV5-4 and TRBJ1-1; TRBD1 matches 7 bases. The germline V gene encodes CDR1 SGHNT and CDR2 YYREEE (reference sequence). V gave up 3 bases and J gave up 6 bases; unmatched junction bases: 5. The CDR3 has 13 amino acids. The CDR3, as DNA: TGTGCCAGCAGCTCCAACAGGGGATCTGAAGCTTTCTTT. It is translated as CASSSNRGSEAFF.

The chain is built from TRBV2 and TRBJ2-1, with D possibly TRBD2 on 5 matching bases. This CDR3 has 14 amino acids. V lost 3 bases and J lost 2, with 8 bases in between. Germline-derived CDR1 and CDR2 are SNHLY and FYNNEI. This chain's CDR3 is CASSEASPYNEQFF. In nucleotides, the CDR3 is TGTGCCAGCAGTGAGGCTAGCCCCTACAATGAGCAGTTCTTC.